The 24 T cell receptor beta chains given below trace back to one sample, sequenced in a study of blood T cell repertoires in COVID-19. TCRdb's copy holds only in-frame clones and misses some; the assay was immunoSEQ multiplex PCR. The sample holds 650,000 to 800,000 clones, 75% to 90% seen once. Sequenced input: peripheral blood. All receptors come from a woman aged 18-29 years with acute or convalescent COVID-19.

J is TRBJ1-4 and V is TRBV19; D is unclear. Germline-derived CDR1 and CDR2 are LNHDA and SQIVND (reference sequence). V was pared by 5 bases and J by 0 bases, with 10 bases between. The CDR3 loop spans 15 amino acids. CDR3 coding DNA: TGTGCCAGTAGTGCCTACAGTGCAACTAATGAAAAACTGTTTTTT. Residues: CASSAYSATNEKLFF.

The chain links TRBV14 to TRBJ2-7, with D maybe TRBD1 (6 bases). Germline lookup yields CDR1 SGHDN and CDR2 FVKESK. V was pared by 1 base and J by 1 base, with 8 bases between. The CDR3 loop spans 14 amino acids. The CDR3 bases are TGTGCCAGCAGCCAAGGGGACATATCCTACGAGCAGTACTTC. Its translation: CASSQGDISYEQYF.

CDR3 sequence (DNA): TGTGCCAGCAGTGAACAGGGAATGAACACTGAAGCTTTCTTT. This codes for CASSEQGMNTEAFF. This chain uses TRBV28 with TRBJ1-1, with D tentatively TRBD1 (6 bases). There are 14 residues in the CDR3. V lost 5 bases, J lost 0 bases, and 10 bases lay in between. CDR1 MDHEN and CDR2 SYDVKM come from the germline V gene.

This clone was observed a single time. The chain combines TRBV13 with TRBJ2-7; TRBD2 is a possible D gene (6 bases). The V gene's germline CDR1 is PRHDT and CDR2 FYEKMQ (reference sequence). V was trimmed by 5 bases and J by 3 bases, leaving 14 bases between them. The CDR3 has 14 amino acids. The CDR3: CASSPAGTHYEQYF. The CDR3 DNA is TGTGCCAGCAGCCCGGCAGGGACTCACTACGAGCAGTACTTC. Variable domain in full (rest from reference TRBV13 and TRBJ2-7): AAGVIQSPRHLIKEKRETATLKCYPIPRHDTVYWYQQGPGQDPQFLISFYEKMQSDKGSIPDRFSAQQFSDYHSELNMSSLELGDSALYFCASSPAGTHYEQYFGPGTRLTVT.

The V call is TRBV25-1, the J call TRBJ2-7, with D uncertain. CDR1 MGHDK and CDR2 SYGVNS come from the germline V gene. The V and J ends lost 7 bases and 7 bases respectively, with 17 bases between them. The CDR3 length is 13 residues. The CDR3 sequence is CASTSLGRGEQYF. CDR3 sequence (DNA): TGTGCCAGCACTTCCTTAGGTCGAGGAGAGCAGTACTTC.

The chain employs TRBV9 and TRBJ1-2, with TRBD1 matching 8 bases. The CDR3 extends over 14 amino acids. CDR1 is SGDLS and CDR2 is YYNGEE in the germline V gene. V shed 0 bases and J 8 bases; nucleotides not matched to a gene: 6. The CDR3 nucleotides are TGTGCCAGCAGCGTAGAGGGACAGGCGGGCGGCTACACCTTC. Amino acids: CASSVEGQAGGYTF.

The chain combines TRBV30 with TRBJ1-2, with TRBD1 matching over 9 bases. The CDR3 runs 13 residues. Germline CDR1 GTSNPN, CDR2 SVGIG (reference sequence). J was trimmed by 8 bases and V by 0 bases; bases with no gene match: 4. As DNA, the CDR3 is TGTGCCTGGAGTGTACAGGGGGCGATAGGCTACACCTTC. This codes for CAWSVQGAIGYTF.

The chain recombines TRBV28 with TRBJ1-1, with D hard to call. Germline V gene sequence: CDR1 MDHEN, CDR2 SYDVKM. The CDR3 has 13 amino acids. Trimming cost V 5 bases and J 0 bases, with 7 bases left between them. In DNA, the CDR3 is TGTGCCAGCAGTACCACTATGAACACTGAAGCTTTCTTT. It translates to CASSTTMNTEAFF.

The chain combines TRBV7-9 with TRBJ2-7; 9 nucleotides line up with TRBD2. Unmatched junction bases numbered 6, after V lost 5 bases and J lost 1 base. CDR3 size: 15 residues. Germline V gene lookup returns CDR1 SEHNR and CDR2 FQNEAQ (reference sequence). The CDR3 spells CASSLTSGTSYEQYF. The CDR3 bases are TGTGCCAGCAGCCTGACTAGCGGTACATCCTACGAGCAGTACTTC.

The rearrangement links TRBV15 to TRBJ2-7, with no clear D. From germline, CDR1 is LNHNV and CDR2 YYDKDF (reference sequence). With 5 bases removed from V and 6 bases from J, the gap between germline ends came to 14 bases. The CDR3 runs to 13 residues. CDR3 loop: CATSPVSRREQYF. CDR3 sequence (DNA): TGTGCCACCAGCCCCGTTTCTCGTCGCGAGCAGTACTTC.

The V gene is TRBV4-3, the J gene TRBJ2-1; the match to TRBD2 covers 9 bases. The CDR3 covers 16 residues. CDR1 is LGHNA and CDR2 is YSLEER in the germline V gene. V was clipped by 4 bases and J by 7 bases; unmatched bases: 11. Written as DNA, the CDR3 is TGCGCCAGCAGCCCCAGACTAGCGGATCTCTGGAATGAGCAGTTCTTC. Its translation is CASSPRLADLWNEQFF.

This chain links TRBV19 with TRBJ1-2; D is possibly TRBD1 (5 bases). This CDR3 has 14 residues. V shed 3 bases and J shed 6 bases, with 14 bases lying between them. Germline lookup yields CDR1 LNHDA and CDR2 SQIVND (reference sequence). Here the CDR3 reads CASSIWDLGDGYTF. The CDR3, as DNA: TGTGCCAGTAGTATTTGGGACTTAGGAGATGGCTACACCTTC.

This chain joins TRBV10-3 and TRBJ1-2, with D possibly being TRBD1 (5 bases). The V and J ends lost 3 bases and 4 bases respectively, with 9 bases between them. CDR1 is ENHRY and CDR2 is SYGVKD in the germline V gene. CDR3 length: 13 amino acids. DNA for the CDR3: TGTGCCATCAGTGATGGGGGGATCTATGGCTACACCTTC. Translation gives CAISDGGIYGYTF.

The chain recombines TRBV30 with TRBJ1-2; possibly TRBD1 for D (5 bases). V lost 4 bases to trimming and J lost 7 bases, with 13 bases between them. Germline V gives CDR1 GTSNPN, CDR2 SVGIG (reference sequence). This CDR3 has 12 amino acids. CDR3 protein: CAWTRQIIGYTF. CDR3 in DNA: TGTGCCTGGACCCGACAGATTATTGGCTACACCTTC.

The V gene is TRBV7-3, the J gene TRBJ2-1; 11 bases are shared with TRBD2. Trimming removed 5 bases from V and 8 bases from J; junction bases left unmatched: 11. The germline CDR1 and CDR2 sequences are SGHTA and FQGTGA. The CDR3 is made up of 16 amino acids. CDR3 sequence: CASSPLLAGGPYEQFF. For the CDR3, the DNA is TGTGCCAGCAGCCCCCTTTTAGCGGGGGGGCCATATGAGCAGTTCTTC.

The CDR3 sequence is CASSFGGLSSYEQYF. CDR3 nucleotide sequence: TGTGCCAGCAGTTTTGGGGGGTTAAGCTCCTACGAGCAGTACTTC. V and J are TRBV28 and TRBJ2-7; TRBD2 might be the D (6 bases). V gave up 3 bases and J gave up 0 bases, with 12 bases separating them. Germline V gene lookup returns CDR1 MDHEN and CDR2 SYDVKM. CDR3 length equals 15 residues.

J is TRBJ2-7 and V is TRBV7-8; 9 nucleotides align to TRBD2. V lost 5 bases and J lost 2; bases outside the gene matches: 7. Germline V gene lookup returns CDR1 SGHVS and CDR2 FQNEAQ. The CDR3 sequence is 15 residues long. The CDR3 DNA follows: TGTGCCAGCAGCCCCCAGCGGGGGGTAACCTACGAGCAGTACTTC. This encodes CASSPQRGVTYEQYF.

The chain combines TRBV6-5 with TRBJ1-6; 7 bases align to TRBD1. Per germline, CDR1 MNHEY and CDR2 SVGAGI. The CDR3 contains 15 residues. Trimming at V came to 7 bases and at J to 4 bases, leaving 7 bases not matched to a gene. In DNA, the CDR3 is TGTGCCAGCACCCCAGGGGGGAGTTATAATTCACCCCTCCACTTT. This gives the protein CASTPGGSYNSPLHF.

This clone was counted once. The chain carries TRBV18 and TRBJ1-2; a weak D match, TRBD1 (6 bases). CDR3 length: 17 residues. Trimming stripped 6 bases from V and 1 base from J, with 21 bases between. Germline V lookup: CDR1 KGHSH, CDR2 LQKENI. CDR3 region: CASSSEPDSYFNYGYTF. For the CDR3, the DNA is TGTGCCAGCTCGTCCGAGCCGGACAGCTACTTTAACTATGGCTACACCTTC.

The CDR3 loop reads CASSGQGRYGYTF. In DNA form, the CDR3 reads TGTGCCAGTAGTGGACAGGGACGCTATGGCTACACCTTC. The J gene is TRBJ1-2, the V gene TRBV19, with 8 nucleotides matching TRBD1. The CDR3 runs to 13 residues. Germline CDR1 LNHDA, CDR2 SQIVND (reference sequence). V gave up 5 bases and J gave up 4 bases; unmatched junction bases: 3.

This chain links TRBV23-1 with TRBJ1-5; TRBD1 is a possible D gene (5 bases). TRBV23-1 is identified as an open reading frame with a role that is uncertain. CDR3 size: 15 residues. The V and J ends lost 4 bases and 4 bases respectively, with 14 bases between them. The CDR3 DNA sequence: TGCGCCAGCAGTCCTTGGCAGGGAAGAAATCAGCCCCAGCATTTT. The encoded protein is CASSPWQGRNQPQHF.

This clone came up once. The V and J genes are TRBV30 and TRBJ2-3, with D possibly matching TRBD2 (7 bases). The V and J ends lost 0 bases and 1 base respectively, with 11 bases between them. The CDR3 sequence is 15 residues long. CDR1 and CDR2 from the germline V gene are GTSNPN and SVGIG (reference sequence). CDR3 in DNA: TGTGCCTGGAGTGTAACGGGGGGCGGCACAGATACGCAGTATTTT. This translates into CAWSVTGGGTDTQYF.

This chain joins TRBV10-2 and TRBJ1-1, with TRBD1 matching 8 bases. Germline CDR1 reads WSHSY; CDR2 reads SAAADI. Trimming cost V 4 bases and J 6 bases; bases outside gene matches: 4. The CDR3 loop spans 13 amino acids. CDR3 loop: CASSGQGIPEAFF. As DNA, the CDR3 is TGCGCCAGCAGTGGACAGGGGATTCCTGAAGCTTTCTTT.

Worth noting for this clone: In the same sample, other DNA sequences code for this CDR3. CDR3: CASSEDRVSGNTIYF. In nucleotides, the CDR3 is TGTGCCAGCAGTGAAGACAGGGTCTCTGGAAACACCATATATTTT. V and J are TRBV6-1 and TRBJ1-3, with D perhaps TRBD1 (6 bases). V lost 1 base to trimming and J lost 0 bases, with 7 bases between them. Germline V lookup: CDR1 MNHNS, CDR2 SASEGT. The CDR3 covers 15 residues.